This TCR beta chain was recovered during a study of beta chain features in type 1 diabetes. General study results and limits: VDJ junctions from type 1 diabetes patients carried fewer insertions and larger deletions.

This clone was counted a few times. Its antigen remains unidentified. Expressed TCRB transcripts got sequenced, as all isolated RNA was reverse transcribed. Sequencing used immunoSEQ multiplex PCR; TCRdb keeps in-frame clones, though not all of them. In the table there are 350,000 or so clones, about 18% of which are singletons. Germline CDR1 reads GTSNPN; CDR2 reads SVGIG (reference sequence). V was trimmed by 3 bases and J by 0 bases, leaving 11 bases between them. The CDR3 runs to 14 residues. This chain joins TRBV30 and TRBJ1-2, with D perhaps TRBD1 (5 bases). The receptor comes from a woman under 30 in good health. The sequenced material came from naive CD4+ T cells from blood. CDR3 sequence: CAWRAGGSNYGYTF. The CDR3 region has the DNA TGTGCCTGGAGGGCGGGGGGATCTAACTATGGCTACACCTTC.